What follows are 19 T cell receptor beta chains derived from one specimen sequenced in a study of blood T cell repertoires in COVID-19. The data were produced by immunoSEQ multiplex PCR, yet TCRdb's version contains in-frame clones alone and is incomplete. The table records approximately 440,000 clones, around 91% of them present only once. Sequencing was done on a sample of PBMCs or T cells enriched from blood (not recorded which). These receptors were obtained from a man younger than 30 who had recovered from COVID-19.

The chain links TRBV6-5 to TRBJ2-1; D gene ambiguous. Trimming removed 8 bases from V and 0 bases from J, with 8 bases in between. Germline CDR1 MNHEY, CDR2 SVGAGI. The CDR3 length is 13 residues. The DNA for the CDR3 is TGTGCCAGCGCGTACTACTCCTACAATGAGCAGTTCTTC. Its protein product is CASAYYSYNEQFF.

The chain links TRBV15 to TRBJ1-3; D ambiguous. The CDR3 runs 12 residues. CDR1 and CDR2 from the germline V gene are LNHNV and YYDKDF (reference sequence). The V end lost 0 bases, the J end lost 8 bases, and 5 bases lay between the germline ends. The CDR3 nucleotides read TGTGCCACCAGCAGAGATGCGTACACCATATATTTT. Protein product: CATSRDAYTIYF.

The chain carries TRBV27 and TRBJ2-1; no firm D call. Trimming removed 3 bases from V and 7 bases from J, with 7 bases in between. The germline gives CDR1 MNHEY, CDR2 SMNVEV (reference sequence). This CDR3 has 12 amino acids. For the CDR3, the DNA is TGTGCCAGCAGTTTTTCACAGAATGAGCAGTTCTTC. The encoded protein is CASSFSQNEQFF.

The chain links TRBV7-9 to TRBJ2-1; D might be TRBD2 (5 bases). The length of the CDR3 is 15 residues. V dropped 6 bases and J dropped 6 bases, with 18 bases sitting between them. Germline CDR1 is SEHNR and CDR2 is FQNEAQ (reference sequence). Here the CDR3 DNA reads TGTGCCAGCAGTGATGAAGAGGGATTCGCCAATGAGCAGTTCTTC. It is translated as CASSDEEGFANEQFF.

The chain combines TRBV5-4 with TRBJ1-2; no clear D gene. The V gene's germline CDR1 is SGHNT and CDR2 YYREEE (reference sequence). V gave up 2 bases and J gave up 6 bases, with 5 bases separating them. This CDR3 is 11 amino acids long. The CDR3 nucleotides read TGTGCCAGCAGCTTCGCGGATGGCTACACCTTC. Protein: CASSFADGYTF.

The chain employs TRBV2 and TRBJ1-1, with unresolved D. V was pared by 4 bases and J by 6 bases, with 12 bases between. The CDR3 has 13 residues. Germline CDR1 SNHLY, CDR2 FYNNEI. The CDR3 reads CASSALGGSEAFF. In DNA, the CDR3 is TGTGCCAGCAGTGCCTTAGGAGGGTCTGAAGCTTTCTTT.

The chain employs TRBV11-2 and TRBJ2-7; 10 bases agree with TRBD1. This CDR3 contains 15 residues. Germline V gene lookup returns CDR1 SGHAT and CDR2 FQNNGV. Trimming removed 5 bases from V and 2 bases from J; junction bases left unmatched: 6. The CDR3 nucleotides are TGTGCCAGCAGCCTGACGGGACAGGGGACCTACGAGCAGTACTTC. This gives the protein CASSLTGQGTYEQYF.

This clone was detected once. V and J are TRBV5-6 and TRBJ1-5; D remains ambiguous. CDR3 length: 13 residues. Germline lookup yields CDR1 SGHDT and CDR2 YYEEEE. The ends were cut back, 3 bases at V and 6 bases at J, with 10 bases in the middle. CDR3 DNA: TGTGCCAGCAGCTCCCGCAGCGGTCAGCCCCAGCATTTT. This encodes CASSSRSGQPQHF.

This chain joins TRBV5-1 and TRBJ1-2, with D possibly being TRBD1 (6 bases). Germline-derived CDR1 and CDR2 are SGHRS and YFSETQ. This CDR3 has 14 residues. Trimming took 2 bases from V and 3 from J, leaving 11 bases between them. In DNA form, the CDR3 reads TGCGCCAGCAGCTTTGGACAGCCTTACTATGGCTACACCTTC. Translation gives CASSFGQPYYGYTF.

This clone came up once. The chain couples TRBV5-6 to TRBJ2-2; D unresolved. Deletions cut 0 bases from V and 0 bases from J, with 6 bases between. The germline V gene encodes CDR1 SGHDT and CDR2 YYEEEE. This CDR3 has 15 residues. The CDR3 protein is CASSLGLSNTGELFF. CDR3 nucleotides: TGTGCCAGCAGCTTGGGTTTATCGAACACCGGGGAGCTGTTTTTT.

V and J are TRBV6-5 and TRBJ1-5; D is perhaps TRBD1 (5 bases). Per germline, CDR1 MNHEY and CDR2 SVGAGI. V was trimmed by 6 bases and J by 1 base, leaving 7 bases between them. The CDR3 sequence is 13 residues long. CDR3 sequence: CASRRGSNQPQHF. The CDR3 DNA reads as TGTGCCAGCAGAAGGGGAAGCAATCAGCCCCAGCATTTT.

The chain is built from TRBV5-1 and TRBJ1-1, with 8 bases identical to TRBD1. CDR1 and CDR2 from the germline V gene are SGHRS and YFSETQ. V gave up 4 bases and J gave up 5 bases; unmatched junction bases: 7. This CDR3 region has 14 residues. CDR3 sequence: CASSTTGEGTEAFF. CDR3 bases: TGCGCCAGCAGCACGACAGGGGAGGGGACTGAAGCTTTCTTT.

The chain links TRBV27 to TRBJ1-6, with 7 bases identical to TRBD1. The CDR3 is made up of 15 amino acids. Trimming cost V 5 bases and J 7 bases; bases outside gene matches: 8. Germline V lookup: CDR1 MNHEY, CDR2 SMNVEV (reference sequence). This chain's CDR3 is CASSPMQGVNSPLHF. The CDR3 region has the DNA TGTGCCAGCAGTCCAATGCAGGGGGTCAATTCACCCCTCCACTTT.

The genes are TRBV5-4 and TRBJ2-5; 8 nucleotides match TRBD2. Unmatched junction bases numbered 7, after V lost 4 bases and J lost 5 bases. Germline-derived CDR1 and CDR2 are SGHNT and YYREEE (reference sequence). This CDR3 spans 14 amino acids. The CDR3, as DNA: TGTGCCAGCAGCACGGGGGGGGGCCCGGAGACCCAGTACTTC. Its protein is CASSTGGGPETQYF.

This clone came up many times. This sequence joins TRBV16 and TRBJ2-5; TRBD2 matches at 7 bases. From germline, CDR1 is KGHSY and CDR2 FQNENV. V was pared by 4 bases and J by 10 bases, with 21 bases of the junction left unmatched. This CDR3 spans 17 amino acids. The CDR3 DNA is TGTGCCAGCAGCCCAGTCATTATGAGGGCTTTACGGGAGGACCAGTACTTC. As protein: CASSPVIMRALREDQYF.

The V call is TRBV28, the J call TRBJ1-3, with D hard to call. The CDR3 runs 15 residues. Per germline, CDR1 MDHEN and CDR2 SYDVKM. Trimming removed 0 bases from V and 0 bases from J, with 6 bases in between. The CDR3 loop is CASSLWADSGNTIYF. The DNA of the CDR3 is TGTGCCAGCAGTTTATGGGCAGACTCTGGAAACACCATATATTTT.

The chain employs TRBV7-9 and TRBJ2-5; 10 positions match TRBD2. J gave up 3 bases and V 2 bases, and 3 bases lay outside the gene matches. CDR3 length: 15 amino acids. The germline gives CDR1 SEHNR, CDR2 FQNEAQ (reference sequence). CDR3 protein: CASSLTSGGEETQYF. The CDR3 DNA is TGTGCCAGCAGCTTAACCAGCGGGGGGGAAGAGACCCAGTACTTC.

V gene TRBV9 combines with J gene TRBJ1-1; 7 bases line up with TRBD1. The CDR3 spans 15 residues. Per the germline V gene, CDR1 is SGDLS and CDR2 is YYNGEE. The junction had 6 bases not matched to a gene; V was cut back by 4 bases and J by 0 bases. The CDR3 reads CASSPSGTVNTEAFF. CDR3 nucleotide sequence: TGTGCCAGCAGCCCCTCCGGGACAGTGAACACTGAAGCTTTCTTT.

The gene calls are TRBV27 and TRBJ1-2; 10 bases map to TRBD1. Germline V CDR1 and CDR2: MNHEY, SMNVEV (reference sequence). This CDR3 contains 14 residues. Germline trimming cut 6 bases from V and 8 bases from J; bases unmatched to any gene: 9. The CDR3 coding sequence is TGTGCCAGCAGACCCCAGGGGACAGGGGAGGGCTACACCTTC. Translation gives CASRPQGTGEGYTF.